This TCR beta chain appears in the sequencing data of a study of shared clonotypes between healthy human individuals. Clones were read by immunoSEQ multiplex PCR, and TCRdb kept only the in-frame ones, dropping some. The sample consists of over a million clones, around 97% of them appearing once. V was pared by 10 bases and J by 2 bases, with 2 bases of the junction left unmatched. Looked up from germline, CDR1 is LNHDA and CDR2 is SQIVND (reference sequence). The CDR3 extends over 13 amino acids. The specimen sequenced was naive CD4+ T cells sorted from blood. The subset here: CD45RA+ positively selected. This chain connects TRBV19 to TRBJ2-7, with 13 bases that match TRBD2. The origin of this receptor is a young man in good health. CDR3 DNA: TGTGCCACTGGGACTAGCGGGACCTACGAGCAGTACTTC. Its protein product is CATGTSGTYEQYF.